The source of this TCR beta chain is a study of blood T cells in healthy people across ages. A remark on this clonotype: Its target is not known.

A J-beta primer mix and a sample-barcoded 5' primer were used in a second PCR of about 7 to 12 cycles. Each sample provided no less than 2.5 million CDR3-containing paired-end reads. In TCRdb, the 5' RACE reads were re-called with MiXCR into one record per CDR3 protein. Found here are fewer than 750,000 distinct CDR3 sequences, 52% of them singletons; the top ten hold less than 15%. CDR3 length: 14 residues. V dropped 3 bases and J dropped 12 bases, with 19 bases sitting between them. Per germline, CDR1 SGDLS and CDR2 YYNGEE. Whole-study findings and limits: In long-lived donors, naive CD4+ cell counts and diversity exceeded those of aged donors. In the absence of known donor CMV status, changes in expanded clonotypes were possibly confounded.

Every donor gave 9 to 10 milliliters of peripheral blood. The origin of this receptor is a woman at least 80 years old in good health. The chain combines TRBV9 with TRBJ2-1; D unclear. The sample was blood. The DNA of the CDR3 is TGTGCCAGCAGCGCCATCTCGGACGGGCGCAGGCAGTTCTTC. Its protein product is CASSAISDGRRQFF.